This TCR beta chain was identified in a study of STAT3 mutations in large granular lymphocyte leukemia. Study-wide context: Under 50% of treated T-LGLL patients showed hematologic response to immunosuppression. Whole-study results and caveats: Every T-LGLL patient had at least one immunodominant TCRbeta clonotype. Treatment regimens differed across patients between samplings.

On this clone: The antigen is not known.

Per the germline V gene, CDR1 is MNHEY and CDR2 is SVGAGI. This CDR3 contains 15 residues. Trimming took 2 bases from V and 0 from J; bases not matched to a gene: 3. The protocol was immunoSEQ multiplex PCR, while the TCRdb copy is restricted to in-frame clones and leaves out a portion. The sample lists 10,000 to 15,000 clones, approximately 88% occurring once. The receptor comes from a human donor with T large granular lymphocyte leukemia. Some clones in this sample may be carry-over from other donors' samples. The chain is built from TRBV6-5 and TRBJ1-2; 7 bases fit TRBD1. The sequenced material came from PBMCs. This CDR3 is CASSYLRGTNYGYTF. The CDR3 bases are TGTGCCAGCAGTTACCTCAGGGGGACTAACTATGGCTACACCTTC.